The 21 T cell receptor beta chains below come from one sample, sequenced in a study of blood T cell repertoires in COVID-19. Some clones are missing from TCRdb's copy, which holds only in-frame ones; the method was immunoSEQ multiplex PCR. The profile shows more than 85,000 clones, 72% of them singletons. Sequencing was done on a sample of peripheral blood. Receptors were obtained from an older woman with acute or convalescent COVID-19.

This rearrangement joins TRBV3-1 (or the pseudogene TRBV3-2) to TRBJ1-6; D possibly corresponds to TRBD1 (6 bases). The CDR3 is 15 amino acids. Germline values: CDR1 LGHDT, CDR2 YNNKEL (reference sequence). Trimming cost V 4 bases and J 7 bases, with 14 bases left between them. The CDR3 loop reads CASSLQGPNNSPLHF. Here the CDR3 DNA reads TGTGCCAGCAGCCTCCAGGGGCCGAACAATTCACCCCTCCACTTT.

V and J are TRBV7-9 and TRBJ1-2; D is undetermined. Germline V gene data show CDR1 as SEHNR and CDR2 as FQNEAQ (reference sequence). Trimming pared 5 bases from V and 4 bases from J, leaving 11 bases between. This CDR3 is 13 amino acids long. CDR3 region: CASSPTESYGYTF. The CDR3 bases are TGTGCCAGCAGCCCTACGGAGTCCTATGGCTACACCTTC.

The chain employs TRBV11-2 and TRBJ2-3, with 9 bases matching TRBD1. Germline V gene sequence: CDR1 SGHAT, CDR2 FQNNGV. The CDR3 totals 18 residues. V lost 5 bases and J lost 0; bases outside the gene matches: 12. The DNA of the CDR3 is TGTGCCAGCAGCGGGGGGACAGGGTTTTGGATGAGCACAGATACGCAGTATTTT. It encodes CASSGGTGFWMSTDTQYF. The variable domain in full, with the rest retrieved from reference TRBV11-2 and TRBJ2-3, is EAGVAQSPRYKIIEKRQSVAFWCNPISGHATLYWYQQILGQGPKLLIQFQNNGVVDDSQLPKDRFSAERLKGVDSTLKIQPAKLEDSAVYLCASSGGTGFWMSTDTQYFGPGTRLTVL.

This clone was found a few times. This chain uses TRBV7-8 with TRBJ2-3, with TRBD1 matching 9 bases. The CDR3 runs 15 residues. J lost 2 bases, V lost 5 bases, and 5 bases had no gene match. Germline V gene sequence: CDR1 SGHVS, CDR2 FQNEAQ. CDR3 protein: CASSAQGALTDTQYF. CDR3 DNA sequence: TGTGCCAGCAGCGCACAGGGGGCGCTCACAGATACGCAGTATTTT. Using reference TRBV7-8 and TRBJ2-3 for the parts outside the CDR3, the full variable domain is GAGVSQSPRYKVAKRGQDVALRCDPISGHVSLFWYQQALGQGPEFLTYFQNEAQLDKSGLPSDRFFAERPEGSVSTLKIQRTQQEDSAVYLCASSAQGALTDTQYFGPGTRLTVL.

The V and J genes are TRBV7-2 and TRBJ1-2, with 8 nucleotides matching TRBD1. The junction had 11 bases not matched to a gene; V was cut back by 3 bases and J by 8 bases. Germline assignment: CDR1 SGHTA and CDR2 FQGNSA. The CDR3 loop spans 15 amino acids. The CDR3 loop is CASSLEATGARGYTF. CDR3 nucleotides: TGTGCCAGCAGCTTGGAGGCGACAGGGGCCCGGGGCTACACCTTC.

The rearrangement links TRBV5-1 to TRBJ2-7; D is perhaps TRBD1 (5 bases). Germline CDR1 SGHRS, CDR2 YFSETQ. V was shortened by 0 bases and J by 4 bases, with 11 bases between the two germline ends. The CDR3 has 14 amino acids. As DNA, the CDR3 is TGCGCCAGCAGCTTGGGACAGAAGGAATACGAGCAGTACTTC. It specifies CASSLGQKEYEQYF.

The chain couples TRBV27 to TRBJ2-5; 7 positions agree with TRBD1. This CDR3 is built from 14 residues. The germline V gene encodes CDR1 MNHEY and CDR2 SMNVEV (reference sequence). V dropped 5 bases and J dropped 5; count of bases not matched to a gene: 8. CDR3 in amino acids: CASSQNRGVETQYF. The CDR3 DNA reads as TGTGCCAGCAGTCAAAACAGGGGCGTTGAGACCCAGTACTTC.

This chain connects TRBV2 to TRBJ1-3; 7 bases line up with TRBD1. Germline V gene sequence: CDR1 SNHLY, CDR2 FYNNEI. CDR3 size: 15 residues. V dropped 6 bases and J dropped 0; count of bases not matched to a gene: 5. CDR3 amino acids: CASRRDRDSGNTIYF. CDR3 bases: TGTGCCAGCAGGAGAGACAGGGACTCTGGAAACACCATATATTTT.

The V call is TRBV7-2, the J call TRBJ2-7, with D perhaps matching TRBD2 (6 bases). The CDR3 extends over 14 amino acids. Germline values: CDR1 SGHTA, CDR2 FQGNSA. Trimming took off 0 bases at V and 2 bases at J, with 8 bases between the two ends. Here the CDR3 reads CASSLAPGAYEQYF. Here the CDR3 DNA reads TGTGCCAGCAGCTTAGCGCCGGGGGCCTACGAGCAGTACTTC.

This clone was counted once. CDR3 protein: CASSQPMTGRTSPLHF. In nucleotides, the CDR3 is TGTGCCAGCAGCCAACCAATGACAGGGAGGACATCACCCCTCCACTTT. The V gene is TRBV3-1 (or the pseudogene TRBV3-2), the J gene TRBJ1-6, with 7 bases aligning to TRBD1. The ends lost 2 bases at V and 10 bases at J; junction bases unmatched: 11. The CDR3 loop spans 16 amino acids. Germline CDR1 and CDR2: LGHDT and YNNKEL (reference sequence).

The J gene is TRBJ2-7, the V gene TRBV3-1 (or the pseudogene TRBV3-2); 8 bases are a match to TRBD1. The CDR3 sequence is 15 residues long. The V and J ends lost 4 bases and 1 base, in that order; junction bases with no gene match: 6. Looked up from germline, CDR1 is LGHDT and CDR2 is YNNKEL (reference sequence). CDR3 sequence: CASSLDRGFSYEQYF. CDR3 nucleotide sequence: TGTGCCAGCAGCCTAGACAGGGGTTTTTCCTACGAGCAGTACTTC.

J is TRBJ2-1 and V is TRBV27; 7 bases match TRBD1. The CDR3 contains 16 residues. In germline, CDR1 is MNHEY, CDR2 SMNVEV (reference sequence). V was clipped by 4 bases and J by 4 bases; unmatched bases: 10. In DNA form, the CDR3 reads TGTGCCAGCAGTTCCCGACAGGGATGGCAATACAATGAGCAGTTCTTC. Encoded protein: CASSSRQGWQYNEQFF.

A few counts support this clone. V and J are TRBV7-9 and TRBJ1-1, with D perhaps TRBD1 (6 bases). The ends were cut back, 6 bases at V and 1 base at J, with 18 bases in the middle. CDR3 length: 16 residues. Germline V gives CDR1 SEHNR, CDR2 FQNEAQ (reference sequence). The chain's CDR3 is CASRSWRSGQNTEAFF. The CDR3 DNA reads as TGTGCCAGCAGAAGTTGGAGGTCGGGACAGAACACTGAAGCTTTCTTT.

The V and J genes are TRBV30 and TRBJ1-2; TRBD1 agrees at 9 bases. In germline, CDR1 is GTSNPN, CDR2 SVGIG (reference sequence). Unmatched junction bases numbered 9, after V lost 5 bases and J lost 2 bases. The CDR3 consists of 15 residues. The CDR3 region has the DNA TGTGCCTGGGGGGATCCGGGACAGGGAAACTATGGCTACACCTTC. This gives the protein CAWGDPGQGNYGYTF. Using reference TRBV30 and TRBJ1-2 for the parts outside the CDR3, the full variable domain is SQTIHQWPATLVQPVGSPLSLECTVEGTSNPNLYWYRQAAGRGLQLLFYSVGIGQISSEVPQNLSASRPQDRQFILSSKKLLLSDSGFYLCAWGDPGQGNYGYTFGSGTRLTVV.

V is TRBV29-1 and J is TRBJ2-1; TRBD2 aligns across 7 bases. V lost 5 bases, J lost 5 bases, and 9 bases stayed unmatched. From germline, CDR1 is SQVTM and CDR2 ANQGSEA. This CDR3 region has 14 residues. The CDR3 DNA is TGCAGCGTTACCCCTAGCGGAGGGAACAATGAGCAGTTCTTC. Translation gives CSVTPSGGNNEQFF.

The rearrangement uses TRBV12-3 or TRBV12-4 and TRBJ1-1, with D uncertain. The CDR3 covers 13 residues. The V end was cut by 4 bases, the J end by 1 base, with 7 bases between. CDR3 residues: CASSSRQNTEAFF. The CDR3 nucleotides are TGTGCCAGCAGTTCCAGACAGAACACTGAAGCTTTCTTT.

The chain joins TRBV4-3 to TRBJ1-3, with D maybe TRBD1 (6 bases). Germline loops: CDR1 LGHNA, CDR2 YSLEER. The CDR3 consists of 18 residues. Trimming stripped 0 bases from V and 0 bases from J, with 15 bases between. This CDR3 is CASSQESLRQASGNTIYF. CDR3 DNA sequence: TGCGCCAGCAGCCAAGAATCGCTCAGACAGGCCTCTGGAAACACCATATATTTT.

The V gene is TRBV10-1, the J gene TRBJ2-5; TRBD2 matches at 10 bases. V lost 3 bases, J lost 7 bases, and 8 bases stayed unmatched. CDR1 is WNHNN and CDR2 is SYGVQD in the germline V gene (reference sequence). The CDR3 loop spans 15 amino acids. The CDR3 bases are TGCGCCAGCAGTGATGCTAGCGGGGGTTTGGGGACCCAGTACTTC. Amino acids: CASSDASGGLGTQYF.

This clone has only one observation. The gene calls are TRBV9 and TRBJ1-3; D gene uncertain. There are 16 residues in the CDR3. Germline V gene sequence: CDR1 SGDLS, CDR2 YYNGEE. Trimming removed 0 bases from V and 2 bases from J, with 12 bases in between. CDR3 DNA sequence: TGTGCCAGCAGCGTAGATCGAGGGTTAGCTGGAAACACCATATATTTT. Its translation is CASSVDRGLAGNTIYF.

The V gene is TRBV11-1, the J gene TRBJ2-1; 7 nucleotides agree with TRBD1. After removal of 5 bases from V and 4 bases from J, the junction contained 8 bases not matched to a gene. The CDR3 is 15 amino acids. Per the germline V gene, CDR1 is SGHAT and CDR2 is FQDESV (reference sequence). The CDR3 sequence is CASSIRQGLYNEQFF. Here the CDR3 DNA reads TGTGCCAGCAGCATTCGACAGGGTCTATACAATGAGCAGTTCTTC.

The chain uses TRBV9 and TRBJ2-2; the D gene is possibly TRBD2 (5 bases). Germline CDR1 is SGDLS and CDR2 is YYNGEE. Trimming took 1 base from V and 4 from J, leaving 20 bases between them. CDR3 length: 18 amino acids. The CDR3 DNA follows: TGTGCCAGCAGCGTAATAGCGAGGTCGGGCCTGGCCACCGGGGAGCTGTTTTTT. This translates into CASSVIARSGLATGELFF.